This is a list of T cell receptor beta chains from one sample in a study of blood T cell repertoires in COVID-19. Some clones are missing from TCRdb's copy, which holds only in-frame ones; the method was immunoSEQ multiplex PCR. The sample lists about half a million clones; 80% to 90% were seen once. Sequencing was done on a sample of PBMCs or T cells enriched from blood (not recorded which). The receptors originated from a woman aged 60 to 75 who had recovered from COVID-19. Both conserved end residues are part of each CDR3. Each record gives: clone size, J gene, D gene, V gene, CDR3 protein, CDR3 DNA. A D gene is named only where the DNA matches it firmly. The size of a clone is reported for some rows only, either as once, few or many, or as a class for expanded clones.

abundance: .
j_gene: TRBJ1-2
d_gene: .
v_gene: TRBV4-2
CDR3aa: CASSQPGQGGDGYTF
CDR3nt: TGTGCCAGCAGCCAACCGGGGCAGGGAGGAGATGGCTACACCTTC

abundance: .
j_gene: TRBJ2-1
d_gene: TRBD2
v_gene: TRBV7-6
CDR3aa: CASSFRSGAGGMSSYNEQFF
CDR3nt: TGTGCCAGCAGTTTCCGCTCCGGAGCGGGGGGGATGAGCTCCTACAATGAGCAGTTCTTC

abundance: .
j_gene: TRBJ2-2
d_gene: TRBD1
v_gene: TRBV3-1/TRBV3-2
CDR3aa: CASSPTTGQGASGELFF
CDR3nt: TGTGCCAGCAGCCCTACTACGGGACAGGGGGCATCCGGGGAGCTGTTTTTT

abundance: .
j_gene: TRBJ2-1
d_gene: .
v_gene: TRBV29-1
CDR3aa: CSVERHSNEQFF
CDR3nt: TGCAGCGTTGAACGGCACAGCAATGAGCAGTTCTTC

abundance: .
j_gene: TRBJ2-1
d_gene: TRBD2
v_gene: TRBV10-1
CDR3aa: CASSEVQRGAKGNEQFF
CDR3nt: TGCGCCAGCAGTGAGGTCCAGCGGGGGGCCAAGGGCAATGAGCAGTTCTTC

abundance: .
j_gene: TRBJ1-3
d_gene: .
v_gene: TRBV12-3/TRBV12-4
CDR3aa: CASSLTEGNTIYF
CDR3nt: TGTGCCAGCAGCCTGACAGAGGGAAACACCATATATTTT

abundance: once
j_gene: TRBJ2-3
d_gene: TRBD1
v_gene: TRBV3-1/TRBV3-2
CDR3aa: CASSQLGGPDTQYF
CDR3nt: TGTGCCAGCAGCCAATTAGGGGGCCCAGATACGCAGTATTTT

abundance: .
j_gene: TRBJ1-3
d_gene: .
v_gene: TRBV3-1/TRBV3-2
CDR3aa: CASSLGAAGNTIYF
CDR3nt: TGTGCCAGCAGCCTAGGGGCGGCTGGAAACACCATATATTTT

abundance: .
j_gene: TRBJ2-3
d_gene: .
v_gene: TRBV5-1
CDR3aa: CASRGMQGHITTDTQYF
CDR3nt: TGCGCCAGCAGGGGGATGCAGGGACATATAACGACAGATACGCAGTATTTT

abundance: .
j_gene: TRBJ1-2
d_gene: TRBD1
v_gene: TRBV3-1/TRBV3-2
CDR3aa: CASSLRQGNYGYTF
CDR3nt: TGTGCCAGCAGCCTCCGACAGGGAAACTATGGCTACACCTTC

abundance: .
j_gene: TRBJ1-2
d_gene: TRBD1
v_gene: TRBV24-1
CDR3aa: CATNDRGYGYTF
CDR3nt: TGTGCCACCAACGACAGGGGTTATGGCTACACCTTC

abundance: .
j_gene: TRBJ1-1
d_gene: .
v_gene: TRBV5-5
CDR3aa: CASTSRLMNTEAFF
CDR3nt: TGTGCCAGCACGTCGCGACTGATGAACACTGAAGCTTTCTTT

abundance: once
j_gene: TRBJ1-5
d_gene: .
v_gene: TRBV27
CDR3aa: CASSTGRGQPQHF
CDR3nt: TGTGCCAGCAGTACAGGGAGGGGACAGCCCCAGCATTTT

abundance: .
j_gene: TRBJ1-2
d_gene: TRBD1
v_gene: TRBV4-1
CDR3aa: CASSQPTDRGSNYGYTF
CDR3nt: TGCGCCAGCAGCCAGCCGACCGACAGGGGGAGTAACTATGGCTACACCTTC

abundance: .
j_gene: TRBJ2-1
d_gene: TRBD1
v_gene: TRBV5-4
CDR3aa: CASSRKLGQDNNEQFF
CDR3nt: TGTGCCAGCAGCCGAAAACTGGGACAGGATAACAATGAGCAGTTCTTC

abundance: .
j_gene: TRBJ2-1
d_gene: .
v_gene: TRBV11-2
CDR3aa: CASSLSDSSYNEQFF
CDR3nt: TGTGCCAGCAGCCTTTCGGACAGTTCCTACAATGAGCAGTTCTTC

abundance: .
j_gene: TRBJ1-2
d_gene: .
v_gene: TRBV19
CDR3aa: CASSIAPRVAGYTF
CDR3nt: TGTGCCAGTAGTATAGCGCCCAGGGTAGCTGGCTACACCTTC

abundance: once
j_gene: TRBJ1-6
d_gene: .
v_gene: TRBV5-1
CDR3aa: CASSLSTDNSPLHF
CDR3nt: TGCGCCAGCAGCTTGAGCACAGATAATTCACCCCTCCACTTT

abundance: .
j_gene: TRBJ1-1
d_gene: TRBD1
v_gene: TRBV18
CDR3aa: CASSPLGQGGTEAFF
CDR3nt: TGTGCCAGCTCACCATTGGGACAGGGAGGAACTGAAGCTTTCTTT

abundance: .
j_gene: TRBJ1-5
d_gene: TRBD1
v_gene: TRBV5-8
CDR3aa: CASSFGRGYQPQHF
CDR3nt: TGTGCCAGCAGCTTCGGCAGGGGGTATCAGCCCCAGCATTTT

abundance: .
j_gene: TRBJ1-3
d_gene: TRBD1
v_gene: TRBV10-3
CDR3aa: CAISKAPDRGSYGNTIYF
CDR3nt: TGTGCCATCAGTAAGGCGCCCGACAGGGGCTCGTACGGAAACACCATATATTTT

abundance: .
j_gene: TRBJ2-1
d_gene: TRBD2
v_gene: TRBV7-2
CDR3aa: CASSLGTSRAYNEQFF
CDR3nt: TGTGCCAGCAGCCTCGGGACTAGCCGGGCCTACAATGAGCAGTTCTTC

abundance: .
j_gene: TRBJ1-3
d_gene: .
v_gene: TRBV5-1
CDR3aa: CASSLGGAGNTIYF
CDR3nt: TGCGCCAGCAGCTTGGGAGGAGCGGGAAACACCATATATTTT

abundance: .
j_gene: TRBJ1-6
d_gene: TRBD1
v_gene: TRBV4-1
CDR3aa: CASSYRGRNSPLHF
CDR3nt: TGCGCCAGCAGTTACAGGGGTCGCAATTCACCCCTCCACTTT

abundance: .
j_gene: TRBJ2-4
d_gene: TRBD1
v_gene: TRBV6-9
CDR3aa: CASSYSTDREGNIQYF
CDR3nt: TGTGCCAGCAGTTATTCGACCGACAGGGAAGGGAACATTCAGTACTTC

abundance: .
j_gene: TRBJ2-7
d_gene: TRBD2
v_gene: TRBV11-2
CDR3aa: CASSSNEGGSYEQYF
CDR3nt: TGTGCCAGCAGCTCAAACGAGGGAGGGTCCTACGAGCAGTACTTC

abundance: .
j_gene: TRBJ1-6
d_gene: .
v_gene: TRBV30
CDR3aa: CAWSRRPGGNSPLHF
CDR3nt: TGTGCCTGGAGTCGGCGACCTGGGGGGAATTCACCCCTCCACTTT

abundance: .
j_gene: TRBJ1-1
d_gene: .
v_gene: TRBV10-3
CDR3aa: CAISAQGVAFF
CDR3nt: TGTGCCATCAGTGCACAGGGTGTTGCTTTCTTT

abundance: .
j_gene: TRBJ1-1
d_gene: .
v_gene: TRBV6-1
CDR3aa: CASSEPGVGTEAFF
CDR3nt: TGTGCCAGCAGTGAGCCGGGGGTGGGGACTGAAGCTTTCTTT

abundance: .
j_gene: TRBJ2-1
d_gene: TRBD2
v_gene: TRBV10-3
CDR3aa: CAISGTSEYNEQFF
CDR3nt: TGTGCCATCAGTGGGACTAGCGAGTACAATGAGCAGTTCTTC

abundance: .
j_gene: TRBJ1-3
d_gene: .
v_gene: TRBV5-5
CDR3aa: CASSLEQPLSGNTIYF
CDR3nt: TGTGCCAGCAGCTTGGAACAGCCCCTCTCTGGAAACACCATATATTTT